Listed below are T cell receptor beta chains from one sample, sequenced in a study of Tregs in tolerant kidney transplant recipients. Libraries were prepared by immunoSEQ multiplex PCR; TCRdb keeps only in-frame clonotypes and omits some of them. The sample includes about 110,000 clones, around 90% of them seen just once. Here the sequenced sample was CD4+ T cells from blood, taken before the transplant. The source of these receptors is a human donor who received a combined kidney and bone marrow transplant. Both conserved end residues are part of each CDR3.

cdr3_length,v_call,j_call,cdr3_aa
16,TRBV19,TRBJ1-4,CASSIGGSPGNEKLFF
11,TRBV20-1,TRBJ1-2,CSAALLPGYTF
13,TRBV25-1,TRBJ2-5,CASRDGGQETQYF
15,TRBV9,TRBJ1-2,CASSVGQPRLEGYTF
14,TRBV29-1,TRBJ2-1,CSVDRGSSYNEQFF
10,TRBV20-1,TRBJ1-1,CSARDGSAFF
14,TRBV6-1,TRBJ1-3,CVVGAGVPGNTIYF
14,TRBV7-2,TRBJ1-2,CASSFGQGAGGYTF
14,TRBV5-6,TRBJ2-7,CASSPGLAGYEQYF
14,TRBV7-2,TRBJ1-3,CASSSSGPGNTIYF
17,TRBV19,TRBJ2-7,CASSPRPGLPSGNEQYF
15,TRBV19,TRBJ2-3,CASAPGLAGTDTQYF
14,TRBV7-9,TRBJ1-3,CASGQGETGNTIYF
14,TRBV2,TRBJ2-1,CASSVSSSYNEQFF
15,TRBV12-5,TRBJ2-2,CASKTGLQGTGELFF
20,TRBV4-3,TRBJ2-4,CASSQTRTGGLLKSKNIQYF
15,TRBV6-1,TRBJ1-1,CASTPETGGRTEAFF
16,TRBV18,TRBJ2-7,CASSPQPSGGIYEQYF
14,TRBV2,TRBJ2-5,CASRGTRDQETQYF
17,TRBV19,TRBJ1-5,CASSSPPPTDSNQPQHF
16,TRBV27,TRBJ2-1,CASSSSGVGSYNEQFF
13,TRBV14,TRBJ2-7,CASSLDSSYEQYF
15,TRBV5-4,TRBJ2-7,CASSLARDSLYEQYF
15,TRBV28,TRBJ2-7,CASRFFAKSSYEQYF
16,TRBV11-3,TRBJ2-1,CASSHRTPNTYNEQFF
14,TRBV19,TRBJ2-1,CASSTSVGHNEQFF
16,TRBV25-1,TRBJ1-1,CASSERGWGMNTEAFF
15,TRBV27,TRBJ2-7,CASSNQGLVSYEQYF
16,TRBV27,TRBJ2-1,CASSLRWGLPYNEQFF
19,TRBV9,TRBJ2-3,CASSVVGTSGGPGRNTQYF
13,TRBV6-5,TRBJ2-1,CASSLRSYNEQFF
13,TRBV28,TRBJ2-7,CASSSGTGGEQYF
16,TRBV9,TRBJ2-2,CASSVAVEILTGELFF
15,TRBV4-1,TRBJ2-1,CASSWDSLGYNEQFF
17,TRBV30,TRBJ2-1,CAHRPKRPYSSYNEQFF
15,TRBV5-1,TRBJ1-1,CASTGAGGMNTEAFF
14,TRBV19,TRBJ2-7,CASSKQDSSYEQYF
15,TRBV18,TRBJ2-1,CASSPRSGEYNEQFF
14,TRBV7-9,TRBJ2-7,CASSLGQQTYEQYF
15,TRBV6-5,TRBJ1-2,CASSPGQGSYYGYTF
14,TRBV4-3,TRBJ2-3,CASSQLSSTDTQYF
15,TRBV9,TRBJ2-1,CASSPPGRLNNEQFF
13,TRBV5-1,TRBJ2-1,CASSLQPVNEQFF
15,TRBV2,TRBJ1-2,CASSAAGTGAYGYTF